This T cell receptor beta chain was observed in a study of cytomegalovirus exposure and HLA in healthy donors. Germline-derived CDR1 and CDR2 are WNHNN and SYGVQD (reference sequence). There are 13 residues in the CDR3. The V end was cut by 6 bases, the J end by 3 bases, with 9 bases between. The PCR employed 60 Vbeta primers together with 13 Jbeta primers. Sequencing used immunoSEQ multiplex PCR; TCRdb keeps in-frame clones, though not all of them. The sample contains some 220,000 clones, roughly 78% of which appear only once. In regard to this clone: The target antigen is unknown.

Study conclusions and caveats: Excluded were some V segments that proved indistinguishable, including TRBV6-2 and TRBV6-3. Among donors in an Asian-associated ancestry cluster, a later analysis reportedly found fewer N-insertions than the roughly 670-donor mean. A link between a missense DCLRE1C variant and TCR beta V- and J-gene trimming emerged from a later analysis. Judged likely to be a sequencing artifact was a cluster of highly shared sequence variants.

Sequenced: PBMCs. This chain connects TRBV10-1 to TRBJ2-1, with a weak D call TRBD2 (6 bases). This clonotype originated in a boy under 18 in good health and CMV-seronegative. In nucleotides, the CDR3 is TGCGCCAGCAGCTCGGACTACTACAATGAGCAGTTCTTC. It is translated as CASSSDYYNEQFF.